These T cell receptor beta chains were read from a single sample in a study of cytomegalovirus exposure and HLA in healthy donors. The table came from immunoSEQ multiplex PCR; TCRdb's copy has only in-frame clones and leaves some out. This sample has fewer than 200,000 clones, with 80% found just once. The specimen sequenced was PBMCs. The receptors were sampled from a young man in good health and CMV-seronegative. CDR3s include the opening cysteine and the closing phenylalanine or tryptophan. Fields, in order: V gene, J gene, clone size, D gene, CDR3 DNA, CDR3 protein. The D gene is left open where the match is weak. Expanded clones are given a class, and other clones once, few, many or no size at all.

v_call: TRBV4-1; j_call: TRBJ2-4; clone_size: -; d_call: TRBD2; cdr3_nt: TGCGCCAGCAGCCCTCGGACTAGCGGGAGTAACATTCAGTACTTC; cdr3_aa: CASSPRTSGSNIQYF
v_call: TRBV11-2; j_call: TRBJ1-5; clone_size: -; d_call: -; cdr3_nt: TGTGCCAGCAGCTCCGTGTTCGAGGAGGCTAGTCAGCCCCAGCATTTT; cdr3_aa: CASSSVFEEASQPQHF
v_call: TRBV30; j_call: TRBJ2-1; clone_size: -; d_call: -; cdr3_nt: TGTGCCTGGGCGAGGGGGGGACGCTTCAATGAGCAGTTCTTC; cdr3_aa: CAWARGGRFNEQFF
v_call: TRBV4-1; j_call: TRBJ1-2; clone_size: once; d_call: -; cdr3_nt: TGCGCCAGCAGCCAAGGCGGGTGGGGTGGCTACACCTTC; cdr3_aa: CASSQGGWGGYTF
v_call: TRBV27; j_call: TRBJ2-1; clone_size: -; d_call: TRBD1; cdr3_nt: TGTGCCAGCAGTTTATCCCAGACAGGGAACGGTGAGCAGTTCTTC; cdr3_aa: CASSLSQTGNGEQFF
v_call: TRBV30; j_call: TRBJ2-2; clone_size: few; d_call: TRBD2; cdr3_nt: TGTGCCTGGAGTAGGTTAGGGAGGGCGAACACCGGGGAGCTGTTTTTT; cdr3_aa: CAWSRLGRANTGELFF
v_call: TRBV29-1; j_call: TRBJ2-1; clone_size: -; d_call: -; cdr3_nt: TGCAGCGTTGTCCACCCCTCAGGTGAGCAGTTCTTC; cdr3_aa: CSVVHPSGEQFF
v_call: TRBV21-1; j_call: TRBJ2-7; clone_size: -; d_call: -; cdr3_nt: TGTGCCAGCAGCAAAGGGTCGAGCAGGGTCTACGAGCAGTACTTC; cdr3_aa: CASSKGSSRVYEQYF
v_call: TRBV15; j_call: TRBJ2-7; clone_size: -; d_call: TRBD2; cdr3_nt: TGTGCCACCAGTAGCGGGAGAGGGTACGAGCAGTACTTC; cdr3_aa: CATSSGRGYEQYF
v_call: TRBV28; j_call: TRBJ1-2; clone_size: -; d_call: -; cdr3_nt: TGTGCCAGCAGTTTGGCGGGGGGCGGCTACACCTTC; cdr3_aa: CASSLAGGGYTF
v_call: TRBV7-3; j_call: TRBJ2-3; clone_size: -; d_call: TRBD1; cdr3_nt: TGTGCCAGCAGCTTAGCCCCGACAGGGGGTTCAGATACGCAGTATTTT; cdr3_aa: CASSLAPTGGSDTQYF
v_call: TRBV30; j_call: TRBJ2-7; clone_size: -; d_call: TRBD2; cdr3_nt: TGTGCCTGGAGTGTGGGAGGGACCCCCTACGAGCAGTACTTC; cdr3_aa: CAWSVGGTPYEQYF
v_call: TRBV5-4; j_call: TRBJ1-1; clone_size: -; d_call: -; cdr3_nt: TGTGCCAGCAGCTTGGGTATGGGGGGTACAGCAGGAGGAGCTTTCTTT; cdr3_aa: CASSLGMGGTAGGAFF
v_call: TRBV6-5; j_call: TRBJ2-3; clone_size: -; d_call: TRBD1; cdr3_nt: TGTGCCAGCAGTTACGGGACAGGGGCAACAGATACGCAGTATTTT; cdr3_aa: CASSYGTGATDTQYF
v_call: TRBV5-6; j_call: TRBJ2-2; clone_size: -; d_call: -; cdr3_nt: TGTGCCAGCAGTATAACCGGGGAGCTGTTTTTT; cdr3_aa: CASSITGELFF
v_call: TRBV25-1; j_call: TRBJ2-2; clone_size: -; d_call: -; cdr3_nt: TGTGCCAGCAGTGAATTGTGGAGGGAGACAAGCGGGGAGCTGTTTTTT; cdr3_aa: CASSELWRETSGELFF
v_call: TRBV28; j_call: TRBJ2-2; clone_size: once; d_call: TRBD2; cdr3_nt: TGTGCTTCGGGGGGGGACACCGGGGAGCTGTTTTTT; cdr3_aa: CASGGDTGELFF
v_call: TRBV13; j_call: TRBJ1-1; clone_size: -; d_call: TRBD1; cdr3_nt: TGTGCCAGCAGCCCTAGGACAGGGGGCTTAATGAACACTGAAGCTTTCTTT; cdr3_aa: CASSPRTGGLMNTEAFF
v_call: TRBV27; j_call: TRBJ1-2; clone_size: -; d_call: -; cdr3_nt: TGTGCCAGCAGTTTAGCAGGATCCTCTTTTAACTATGGCTACACCTTC; cdr3_aa: CASSLAGSSFNYGYTF
v_call: TRBV30; j_call: TRBJ1-5; clone_size: -; d_call: -; cdr3_nt: TGTGCCTGGAAGCAGGGCAGTCACCAGCATTTT; cdr3_aa: CAWKQGSHQHF
v_call: TRBV4-3; j_call: TRBJ2-2; clone_size: -; d_call: TRBD1; cdr3_nt: TGCGCCAGCAGCCAACGGGGGACAGGGGGCGACACCGGGGAGCTGTTTTTT; cdr3_aa: CASSQRGTGGDTGELFF
v_call: TRBV5-6; j_call: TRBJ1-1; clone_size: few; d_call: -; cdr3_nt: TGTGCCAGCAGCTTGCACCGGGCCCGGGGTTTCACTGAAGCTTTCTTT; cdr3_aa: CASSLHRARGFTEAFF
v_call: TRBV28; j_call: TRBJ1-2; clone_size: -; d_call: -; cdr3_nt: TGTGCCAGCAGGGCCATACGACTTTTAGTAGGGGTGGGAGGCTACACCTTC; cdr3_aa: CASRAIRLLVGVGGYTF
v_call: TRBV5-4; j_call: TRBJ2-7; clone_size: -; d_call: TRBD1; cdr3_nt: TGTGCCAGCAGCTCCCGGGACAGGGACCACGAGCAGTACTTC; cdr3_aa: CASSSRDRDHEQYF
v_call: TRBV18; j_call: TRBJ1-1; clone_size: -; d_call: -; cdr3_nt: TGTGCCAGCTCACGTAGCTCTGGGTTGAACACTGAAGCTTTCTTT; cdr3_aa: CASSRSSGLNTEAFF
v_call: TRBV28; j_call: TRBJ1-1; clone_size: -; d_call: TRBD1; cdr3_nt: TGTGCCAGCAGTCCCTACGACAGGGGGCTGAACACTGAAGCTTTCTTT; cdr3_aa: CASSPYDRGLNTEAFF
v_call: TRBV5-5; j_call: TRBJ1-1; clone_size: few; d_call: -; cdr3_nt: TGTGCCAGCACCCAGGGCCCAGGGTCCACTGAAGCTTTCTTT; cdr3_aa: CASTQGPGSTEAFF
v_call: TRBV6-1; j_call: TRBJ1-6; clone_size: -; d_call: -; cdr3_nt: TGTGCCAGCACGAGGTCCCCCCTCGGGTCACCCCTCCACTTT; cdr3_aa: CASTRSPLGSPLHF
v_call: TRBV19; j_call: TRBJ2-7; clone_size: -; d_call: TRBD1; cdr3_nt: TGTGCCAGTAGTATGCGGGACAGGGCCACCGAGCAGTACTTC; cdr3_aa: CASSMRDRATEQYF
v_call: TRBV5-1; j_call: TRBJ2-2; clone_size: -; d_call: -; cdr3_nt: TGCGCCAGCAGCTTAATACCTGGCAGGGAGCTGTTTTTT; cdr3_aa: CASSLIPGRELFF
v_call: TRBV6-6; j_call: TRBJ1-5; clone_size: -; d_call: TRBD1; cdr3_nt: TGTGCCAGCATCCCGGGACAGGGGAATCAGCCCCAGCATTTT; cdr3_aa: CASIPGQGNQPQHF
v_call: TRBV11-2; j_call: TRBJ2-4; clone_size: -; d_call: TRBD2; cdr3_nt: TGTGCCAGCTCCCCGGGGGGCATTCAGTACTTC; cdr3_aa: CASSPGGIQYF
v_call: TRBV10-2; j_call: TRBJ1-3; clone_size: -; d_call: -; cdr3_nt: TGCGCCAGTAGAGGGGGTAGCGTGGGAAACACCATATATTTT; cdr3_aa: CASRGGSVGNTIYF
v_call: TRBV27; j_call: TRBJ2-1; clone_size: once; d_call: TRBD2; cdr3_nt: TGTGCCAGCAGTTCTACTAGCGGGAGGGTGGGGAATGAGCAGTTCTTC; cdr3_aa: CASSSTSGRVGNEQFF
v_call: TRBV5-6; j_call: TRBJ1-1; clone_size: -; d_call: -; cdr3_nt: TGTGCCAGCAGCGGCGGGTTCAACACTGAAGCTTTCTTT; cdr3_aa: CASSGGFNTEAFF
v_call: TRBV5-1; j_call: TRBJ2-1; clone_size: once; d_call: -; cdr3_nt: TGCGCCAGCAGCTTGGCGGTATCGGCAGGTTCCTACAATGAGCAGTTCTTC; cdr3_aa: CASSLAVSAGSYNEQFF
v_call: TRBV18; j_call: TRBJ1-5; clone_size: -; d_call: -; cdr3_nt: TGTGCCAGCTCTCTTAACGGTCGGGAGGCACGAGCCCAGCATTTT; cdr3_aa: CASSLNGREARAQHF
v_call: TRBV9; j_call: TRBJ2-1; clone_size: few; d_call: -; cdr3_nt: TGTGCCAGCAGCCCTGGGCAGGACTACAATGAGCAGTTCTTC; cdr3_aa: CASSPGQDYNEQFF
v_call: TRBV30; j_call: TRBJ2-1; clone_size: once; d_call: TRBD2; cdr3_nt: TGTGCCTGGAGTGCCTCTTTCAGCGGGGGTTACAATGAGCAGTTCTTC; cdr3_aa: CAWSASFSGGYNEQFF
v_call: TRBV7-2; j_call: TRBJ2-1; clone_size: -; d_call: -; cdr3_nt: TGTGCCAGCAAGCCCTGGAGCTCCTACAATGAGCAGTTCTTC; cdr3_aa: CASKPWSSYNEQFF
v_call: TRBV28; j_call: TRBJ1-5; clone_size: -; d_call: -; cdr3_nt: TGTGCCAGCAGCCCAACAGGCCCCAGCAATCAGCCCCAGCATTTT; cdr3_aa: CASSPTGPSNQPQHF
v_call: TRBV29-1; j_call: TRBJ2-2; clone_size: -; d_call: -; cdr3_nt: TGCAGCGTCTGGGGGGCCGGGGAGCTGTTTTTT; cdr3_aa: CSVWGAGELFF
v_call: TRBV4-3; j_call: TRBJ2-7; clone_size: -; d_call: TRBD2; cdr3_nt: TGCGCCAGCAGCCTTGAGCAGCGGGGGAGCCGATACGAGCAGTACTTC; cdr3_aa: CASSLEQRGSRYEQYF
v_call: TRBV6-5; j_call: TRBJ1-2; clone_size: few; d_call: -; cdr3_nt: TGTGCCAGCAGTTCATCGCAGGGAACGTTCCTAGGTGGCTACACCTTC; cdr3_aa: CASSSSQGTFLGGYTF
v_call: TRBV27; j_call: TRBJ2-7; clone_size: few; d_call: TRBD2; cdr3_nt: TGTGCCAGCAGTTTACTAGCGGGAGGAGGCGAGCAGTACTTC; cdr3_aa: CASSLLAGGGEQYF
v_call: TRBV27; j_call: TRBJ2-1; clone_size: -; d_call: -; cdr3_nt: TGTGCCAGCAGTTTAGCAGACAGTTTGAATGAGCAGTTCTTC; cdr3_aa: CASSLADSLNEQFF